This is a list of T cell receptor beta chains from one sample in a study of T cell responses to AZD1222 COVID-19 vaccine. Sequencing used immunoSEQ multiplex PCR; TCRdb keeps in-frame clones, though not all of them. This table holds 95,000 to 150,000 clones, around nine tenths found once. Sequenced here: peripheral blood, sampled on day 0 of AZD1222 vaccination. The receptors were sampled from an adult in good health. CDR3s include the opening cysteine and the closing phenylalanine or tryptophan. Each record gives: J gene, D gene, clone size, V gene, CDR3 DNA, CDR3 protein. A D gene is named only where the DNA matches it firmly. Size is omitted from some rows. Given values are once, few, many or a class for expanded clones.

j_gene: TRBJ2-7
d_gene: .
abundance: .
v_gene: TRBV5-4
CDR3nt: TGTGCCAGCAGCTTGGATCCCAGGTACGAGCAGTACTTC
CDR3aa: CASSLDPRYEQYF

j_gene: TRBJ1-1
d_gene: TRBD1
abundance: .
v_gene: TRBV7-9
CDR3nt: TGTGCCAGCAGCCCCCGGACAGGGGGGGTGGACACTGAAGCTTTCTTT
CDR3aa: CASSPRTGGVDTEAFF

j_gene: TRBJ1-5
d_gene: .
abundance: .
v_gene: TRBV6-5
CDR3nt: TGTGCCAGCAGTTCGGTCGGGGGCAATCAGCCCCAGCATTTT
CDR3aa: CASSSVGGNQPQHF

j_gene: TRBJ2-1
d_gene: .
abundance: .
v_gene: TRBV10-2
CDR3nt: TGCGCCAGCAGTTCACTAGCTGACACCTACAATGAGCAGTTCTTC
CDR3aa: CASSSLADTYNEQFF

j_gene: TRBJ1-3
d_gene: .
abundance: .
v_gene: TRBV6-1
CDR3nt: TGTGCCAGCAGTGAAGGTCAGCCTGGAAACACCATATATTTT
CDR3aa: CASSEGQPGNTIYF

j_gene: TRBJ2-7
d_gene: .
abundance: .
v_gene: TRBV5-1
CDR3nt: TGCGCCAGCAGCCAGGACAGACCTTCCTACGAGCAGTACTTC
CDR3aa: CASSQDRPSYEQYF

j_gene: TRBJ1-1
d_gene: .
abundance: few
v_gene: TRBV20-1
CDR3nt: TGCAGTGCTAGTATGAACACTGAAGCTTTCTTT
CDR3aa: CSASMNTEAFF

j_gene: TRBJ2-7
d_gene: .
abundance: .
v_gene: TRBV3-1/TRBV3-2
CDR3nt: TGTGCCAGCAGCCAAGAGCTGCTTCCCTCCTACGAGCAGTACTTC
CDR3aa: CASSQELLPSYEQYF

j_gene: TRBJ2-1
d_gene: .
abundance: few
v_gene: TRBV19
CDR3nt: TGTGCCAGTAGTACTTACCCCAATGAGCAGTTCTTC
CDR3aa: CASSTYPNEQFF

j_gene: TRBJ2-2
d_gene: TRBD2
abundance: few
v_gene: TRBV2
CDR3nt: TGTGCCAGCAAAAGAAGCGGGAGATTATCGGGGGAGCTGTTTTTT
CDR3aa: CASKRSGRLSGELFF

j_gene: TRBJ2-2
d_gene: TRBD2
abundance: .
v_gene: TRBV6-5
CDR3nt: TGTGCCAGCAGTTACTCGGTGGGAGGGCCGACCGGGGAGCTGTTTTTT
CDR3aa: CASSYSVGGPTGELFF

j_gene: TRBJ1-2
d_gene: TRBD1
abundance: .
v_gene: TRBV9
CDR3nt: TGTGCCAGCAGCAAGGACAGGGCCAACTATGGCTACACCTTC
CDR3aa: CASSKDRANYGYTF

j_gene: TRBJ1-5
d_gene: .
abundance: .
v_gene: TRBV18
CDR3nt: TGTGCCAGCTCACCAGGACAGCCGAATCAGCCCCAGCATTTT
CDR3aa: CASSPGQPNQPQHF

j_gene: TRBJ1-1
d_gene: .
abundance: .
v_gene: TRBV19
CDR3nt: TGTGCCAGTACCATAACTAGGAACACTGAAGCTTTCTTT
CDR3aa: CASTITRNTEAFF

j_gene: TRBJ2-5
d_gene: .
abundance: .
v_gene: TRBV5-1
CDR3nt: TGCGCCAGCAGCCGGACCCAAGAGACCCAGTACTTC
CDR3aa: CASSRTQETQYF

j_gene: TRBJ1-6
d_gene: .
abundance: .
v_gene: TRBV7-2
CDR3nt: TGTGCCAGCAGCCCCGGGCAGGGGAATTCACCCCTCCACTTT
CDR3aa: CASSPGQGNSPLHF

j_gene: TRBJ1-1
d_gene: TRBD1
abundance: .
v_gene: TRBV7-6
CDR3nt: TGTGCCAGCAGCTTCACGACAGGGGAGGACACTGAAGCTTTCTTT
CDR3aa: CASSFTTGEDTEAFF

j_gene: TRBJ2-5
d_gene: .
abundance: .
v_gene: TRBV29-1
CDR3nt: TGCAGCGTTTCAGGGGCGGGGGAGACCCAGTACTTC
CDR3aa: CSVSGAGETQYF

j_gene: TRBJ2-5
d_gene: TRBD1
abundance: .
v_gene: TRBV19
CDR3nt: TGTGCCAGTAGTATCTCCGACAGGGTACAAGAGACCCAGTACTTC
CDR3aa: CASSISDRVQETQYF

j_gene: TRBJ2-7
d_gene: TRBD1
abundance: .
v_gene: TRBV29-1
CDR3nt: TGCAGCGTTCGAGGGACAGGTAATCCCTACGAGCAGTACTTC
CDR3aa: CSVRGTGNPYEQYF

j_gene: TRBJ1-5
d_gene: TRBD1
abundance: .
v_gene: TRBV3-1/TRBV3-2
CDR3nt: TGTGCCAGCAGCCCCGGGACAGTCAGGGGTCAGCCCCAGCATTTT
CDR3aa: CASSPGTVRGQPQHF

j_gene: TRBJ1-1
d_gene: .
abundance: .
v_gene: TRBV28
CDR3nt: TGTGCCAGCAGTTCCATCTACAGGGCTTTGGACACTGAAGCTTTCTTT
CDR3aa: CASSSIYRALDTEAFF

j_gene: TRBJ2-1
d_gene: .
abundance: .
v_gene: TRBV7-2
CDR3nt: TGTGCCAGCAGCTTTTTCGGCCGCCACAATGAGCAGTTCTTC
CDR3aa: CASSFFGRHNEQFF

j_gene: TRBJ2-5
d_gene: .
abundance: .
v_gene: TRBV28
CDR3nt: TGTGCCAGCAGTTTAAAGGGGCTAGAAGAGACCCAGTACTTC
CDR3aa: CASSLKGLEETQYF

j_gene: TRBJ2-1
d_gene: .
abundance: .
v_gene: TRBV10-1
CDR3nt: TGCGCCAGCAGTGAGTCTCTCGGCAGTTCCTACAATGAGCAGTTCTTC
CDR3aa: CASSESLGSSYNEQFF

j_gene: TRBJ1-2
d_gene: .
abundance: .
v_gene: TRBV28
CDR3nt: TGTGCCAGCAAAACTGGGGGTTTGTTCGGCTACACCTTC
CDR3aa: CASKTGGLFGYTF

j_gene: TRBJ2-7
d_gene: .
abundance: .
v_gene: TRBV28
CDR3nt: TGTGCCAGCACCCCGGGAGGACAGGGACCCTACGAGCAGTACTTC
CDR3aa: CASTPGGQGPYEQYF

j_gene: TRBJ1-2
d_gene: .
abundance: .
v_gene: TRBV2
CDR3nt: TGTGCCAGCAGCGGTATTGGGGTGGGTGGCTACACCTTC
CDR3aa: CASSGIGVGGYTF

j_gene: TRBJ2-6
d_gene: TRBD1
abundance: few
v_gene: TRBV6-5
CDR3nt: TGTGCCAGCGATACAGGGGGAGGGGCCAACGTCCTGACTTTC
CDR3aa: CASDTGGGANVLTF

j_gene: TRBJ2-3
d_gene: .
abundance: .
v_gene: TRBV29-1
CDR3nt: TGCAGCGCATATACAGGGTATGGCACAGATACGCAGTATTTT
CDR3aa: CSAYTGYGTDTQYF

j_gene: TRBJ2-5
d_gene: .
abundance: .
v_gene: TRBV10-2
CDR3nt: TGCGCCAGCAAGGGGGGGGCCCAAGAGACCCAGTACTTC
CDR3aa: CASKGGAQETQYF

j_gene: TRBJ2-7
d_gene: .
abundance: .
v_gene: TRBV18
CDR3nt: TGTGCCAGCTCACCACTTGGGGGAGATCTAAACGAGCAGTACTTC
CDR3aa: CASSPLGGDLNEQYF

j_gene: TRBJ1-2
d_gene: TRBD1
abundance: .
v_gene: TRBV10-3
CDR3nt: TGTGCCTTTCGACCGGGACAGGGCTATGGCTACACCTTC
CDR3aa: CAFRPGQGYGYTF

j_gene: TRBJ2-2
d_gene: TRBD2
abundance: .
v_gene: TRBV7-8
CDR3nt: TGTGCCAGCAGCTTAAAAGCGGGAGGGTCGGGGGAGCTGTTTTTT
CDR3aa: CASSLKAGGSGELFF

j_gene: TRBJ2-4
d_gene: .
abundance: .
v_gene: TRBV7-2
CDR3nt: TGTGCCAGCAGCTTATTCAAGGACGGGGCAAACATTCAGTACTTC
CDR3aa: CASSLFKDGANIQYF

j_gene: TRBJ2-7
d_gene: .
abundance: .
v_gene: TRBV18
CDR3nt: TGTGCCAGCTCACCACCGTGGGCGGGCCGGGGCGCCTACGAGCAGTACTTC
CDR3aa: CASSPPWAGRGAYEQYF

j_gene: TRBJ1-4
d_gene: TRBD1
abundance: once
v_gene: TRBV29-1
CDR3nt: TGCAGCGTTGTAAAGGGGGCCGGTGAAAAACTGTTTTTT
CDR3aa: CSVVKGAGEKLFF

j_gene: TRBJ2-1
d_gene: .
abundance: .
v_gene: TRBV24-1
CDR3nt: TGTGCCACCAGTCGAGCTCTGCTAGCGAAAGAGGGTTTCAATGAGCAGTTCTTC
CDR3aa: CATSRALLAKEGFNEQFF

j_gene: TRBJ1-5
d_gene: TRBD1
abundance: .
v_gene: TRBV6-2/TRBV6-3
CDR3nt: TGTGCCAGCAGTAACGGGACAGGGTTTAGGAGCAATCAGCCCCAGCATTTT
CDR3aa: CASSNGTGFRSNQPQHF

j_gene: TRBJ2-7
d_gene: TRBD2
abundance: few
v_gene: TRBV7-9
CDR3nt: TGTGCCAGCAGCCTCAGGACTAGCGGGAGCTACGAGCAGTACTTC
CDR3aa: CASSLRTSGSYEQYF

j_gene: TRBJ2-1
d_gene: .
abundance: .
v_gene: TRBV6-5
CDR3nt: TGTGCCAGCAGTTACCGGGGCCTCTCCTACAATGAGCAGTTCTTC
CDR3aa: CASSYRGLSYNEQFF

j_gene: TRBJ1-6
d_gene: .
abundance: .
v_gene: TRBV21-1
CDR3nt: TGTGCCAGCAGCAAACCTATAACGGGGACGGGAGGTAACAATTCACCCCTCCACTTT
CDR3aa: CASSKPITGTGGNNSPLHF

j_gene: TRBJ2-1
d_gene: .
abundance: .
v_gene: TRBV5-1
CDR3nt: TGCGCCAGCAGCCCCGTTGGGGGCTACAATGAGCAGTTCTTC
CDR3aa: CASSPVGGYNEQFF

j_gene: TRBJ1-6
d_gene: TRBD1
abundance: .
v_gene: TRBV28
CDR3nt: TGTGCCAGCAGCTCCGGACAGGGTTCACCCCTCCACTTT
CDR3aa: CASSSGQGSPLHF

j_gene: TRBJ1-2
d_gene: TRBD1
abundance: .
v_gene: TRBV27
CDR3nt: TGTGCCAATGACGGGACAGCGAGTCGTTATGGCTACACCTTC
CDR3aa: CANDGTASRYGYTF

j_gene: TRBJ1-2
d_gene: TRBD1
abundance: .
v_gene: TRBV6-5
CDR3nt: TGTGCCAGCAGTAATGACAGGGGGTTGGATGGCTACACCTTC
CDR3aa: CASSNDRGLDGYTF

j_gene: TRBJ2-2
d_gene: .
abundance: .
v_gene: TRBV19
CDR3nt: TGTGCCAGCCGACTAGTTCCCGGGGAGCTGTTTTTT
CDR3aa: CASRLVPGELFF

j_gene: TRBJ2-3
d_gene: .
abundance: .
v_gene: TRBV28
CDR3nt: TGTGCCAGCAGTTTTCAGGGGGAGGGCCGGGGAGATACGCAGTATTTT
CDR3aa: CASSFQGEGRGDTQYF

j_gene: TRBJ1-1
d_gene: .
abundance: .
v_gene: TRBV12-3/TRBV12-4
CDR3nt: TGTGCCAGCAGTTTCGAAAACACTGAAGCTTTCTTT
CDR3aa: CASSFENTEAFF

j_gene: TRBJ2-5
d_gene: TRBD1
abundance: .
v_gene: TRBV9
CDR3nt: TGTGCCAGCAGCAAGCGGGACAGGGGGAGAGAGACCCAGTACTTC
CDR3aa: CASSKRDRGRETQYF